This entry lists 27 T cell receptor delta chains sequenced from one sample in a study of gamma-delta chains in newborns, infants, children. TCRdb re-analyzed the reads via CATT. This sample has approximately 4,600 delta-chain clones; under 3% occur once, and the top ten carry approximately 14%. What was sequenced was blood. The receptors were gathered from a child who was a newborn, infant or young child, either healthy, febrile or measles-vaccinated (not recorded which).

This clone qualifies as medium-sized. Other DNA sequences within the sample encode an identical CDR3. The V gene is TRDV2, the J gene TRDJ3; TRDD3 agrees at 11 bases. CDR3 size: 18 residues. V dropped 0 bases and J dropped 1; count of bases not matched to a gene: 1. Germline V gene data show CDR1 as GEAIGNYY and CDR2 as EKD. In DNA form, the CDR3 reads TGTGCCTGTGACACCGTGGGGGATACGTCCTGGGACACCCGACAGATGTTTTTC. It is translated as CACDTVGDTSWDTRQMFF.

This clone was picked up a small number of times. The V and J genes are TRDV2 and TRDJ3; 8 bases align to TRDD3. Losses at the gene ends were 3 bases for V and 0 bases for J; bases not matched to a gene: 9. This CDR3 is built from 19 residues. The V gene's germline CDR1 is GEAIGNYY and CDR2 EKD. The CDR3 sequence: CACDATGGSPSWDTRQMFF. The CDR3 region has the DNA TGTGCCTGTGACGCTACTGGGGGCTCACCCTCCTGGGACACCCGACAGATGTTTTTC.

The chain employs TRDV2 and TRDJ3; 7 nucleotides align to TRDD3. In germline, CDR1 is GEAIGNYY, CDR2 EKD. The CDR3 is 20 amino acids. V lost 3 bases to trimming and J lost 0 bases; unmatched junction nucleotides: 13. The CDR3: CACDGAGTGDSSWDTRQMFF. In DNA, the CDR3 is TGTGCCTGTGACGGGGCCGGTACTGGGGATAGCTCCTGGGACACCCGACAGATGTTTTTC.

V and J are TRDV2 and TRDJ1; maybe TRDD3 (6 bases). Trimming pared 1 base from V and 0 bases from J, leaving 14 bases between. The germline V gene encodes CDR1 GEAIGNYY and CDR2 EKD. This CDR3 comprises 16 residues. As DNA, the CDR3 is TGTGCCTGTGACACGATGGGGGGCCCGTACACCGATAAACTCATCTTT. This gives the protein CACDTMGGPYTDKLIF.

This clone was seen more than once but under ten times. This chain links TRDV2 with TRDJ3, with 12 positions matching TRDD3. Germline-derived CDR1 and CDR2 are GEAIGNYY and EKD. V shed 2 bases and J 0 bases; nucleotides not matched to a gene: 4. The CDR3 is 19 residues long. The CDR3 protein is CACDNWGILSSWDTRQMFF. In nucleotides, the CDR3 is TGTGCCTGTGACAACTGGGGGATACTCAGCTCCTGGGACACCCGACAGATGTTTTTC.

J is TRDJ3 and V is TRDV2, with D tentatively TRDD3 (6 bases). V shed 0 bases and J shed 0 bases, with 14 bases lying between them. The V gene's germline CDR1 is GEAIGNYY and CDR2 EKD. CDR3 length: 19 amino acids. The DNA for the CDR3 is TGTGCCTGTGACACCGTAAATGGGGGCCCCTCCTGGGACACCCGACAGATGTTTTTC. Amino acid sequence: CACDTVNGGPSWDTRQMFF.

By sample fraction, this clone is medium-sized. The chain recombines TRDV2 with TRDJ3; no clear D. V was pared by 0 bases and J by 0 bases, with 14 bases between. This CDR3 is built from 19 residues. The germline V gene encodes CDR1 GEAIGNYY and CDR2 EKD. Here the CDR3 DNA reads TGTGCCTGTGACACCGGTTTTTACTTGAGCTCCTGGGACACCCGACAGATGTTTTTC. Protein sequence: CACDTGFYLSSWDTRQMFF.

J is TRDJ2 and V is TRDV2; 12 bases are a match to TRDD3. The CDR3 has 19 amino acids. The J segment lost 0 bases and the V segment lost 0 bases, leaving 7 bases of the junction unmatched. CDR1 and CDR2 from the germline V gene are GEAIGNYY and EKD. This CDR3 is CACDTVLGDTEALTAQLFF. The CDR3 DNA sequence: TGTGCCTGTGACACCGTACTGGGGGATACTGAAGCTTTGACAGCACAACTCTTCTTT.

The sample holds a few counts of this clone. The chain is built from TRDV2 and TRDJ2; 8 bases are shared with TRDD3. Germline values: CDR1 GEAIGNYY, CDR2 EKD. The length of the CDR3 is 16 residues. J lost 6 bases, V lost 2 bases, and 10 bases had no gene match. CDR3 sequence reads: CACDKPGDRRSAQLFF. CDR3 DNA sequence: TGTGCCTGTGACAAACCGGGGGATAGGAGGTCAGCACAACTCTTCTTT.

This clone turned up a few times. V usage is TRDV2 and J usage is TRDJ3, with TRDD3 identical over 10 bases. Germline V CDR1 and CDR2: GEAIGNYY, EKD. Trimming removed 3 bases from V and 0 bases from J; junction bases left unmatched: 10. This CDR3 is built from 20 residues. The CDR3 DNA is TGTGCCTGTGACCCCGTACTGGGGGATTCCAGCTCCTGGGACACCCGACAGATGTTTTTC. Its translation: CACDPVLGDSSSWDTRQMFF.

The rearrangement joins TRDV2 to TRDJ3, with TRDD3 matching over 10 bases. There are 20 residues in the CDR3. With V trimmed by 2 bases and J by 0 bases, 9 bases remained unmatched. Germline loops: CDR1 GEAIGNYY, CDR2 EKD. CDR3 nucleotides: TGTGCCTGTGACATGTGGACTGGGGGATTCAACTCCTGGGACACCCGACAGATGTTTTTC. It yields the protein CACDMWTGGFNSWDTRQMFF.

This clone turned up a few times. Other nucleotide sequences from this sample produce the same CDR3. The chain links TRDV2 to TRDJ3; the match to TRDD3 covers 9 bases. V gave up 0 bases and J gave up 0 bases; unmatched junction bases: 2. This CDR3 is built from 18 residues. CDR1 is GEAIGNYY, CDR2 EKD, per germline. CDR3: CACDTAGDTSWDTRQMFF. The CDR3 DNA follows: TGTGCCTGTGACACCGCGGGGGATACCTCCTGGGACACCCGACAGATGTTTTTC.

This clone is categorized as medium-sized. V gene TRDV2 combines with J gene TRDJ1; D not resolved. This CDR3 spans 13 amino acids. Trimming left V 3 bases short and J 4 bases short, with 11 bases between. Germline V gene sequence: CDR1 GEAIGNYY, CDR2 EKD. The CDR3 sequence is CACDLLGYDKLIF. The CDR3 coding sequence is TGTGCCTGTGACCTCTTGGGTTACGATAAACTCATCTTT.

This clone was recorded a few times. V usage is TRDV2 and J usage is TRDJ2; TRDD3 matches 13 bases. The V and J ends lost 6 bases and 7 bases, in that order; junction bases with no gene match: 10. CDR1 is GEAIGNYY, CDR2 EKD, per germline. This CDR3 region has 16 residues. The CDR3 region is CACNLLGDTGGAQLFF. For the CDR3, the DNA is TGTGCCTGTAACTTACTGGGGGATACGGGGGGAGCACAACTCTTCTTT.

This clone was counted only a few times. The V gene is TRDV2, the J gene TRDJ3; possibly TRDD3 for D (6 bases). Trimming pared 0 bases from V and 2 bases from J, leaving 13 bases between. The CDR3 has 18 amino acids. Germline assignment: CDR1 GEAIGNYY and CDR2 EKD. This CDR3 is CACDTLGISTWDTRQMFF. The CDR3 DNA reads TGTGCCTGTGACACCCTGGGGATCAGTACCTGGGACACCCGACAGATGTTTTTC.

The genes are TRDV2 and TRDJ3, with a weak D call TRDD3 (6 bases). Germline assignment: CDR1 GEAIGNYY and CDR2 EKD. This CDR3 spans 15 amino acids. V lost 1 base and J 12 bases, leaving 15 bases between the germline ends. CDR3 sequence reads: CACDTIGGTDRQMFF. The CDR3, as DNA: TGTGCCTGTGACACTATAGGGGGGACCGACCGACAGATGTTTTTC.

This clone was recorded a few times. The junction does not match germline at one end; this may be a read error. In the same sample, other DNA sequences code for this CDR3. The CDR3 nucleotides are TGTGCAGCGAGCGGTCCTGTACTGGCGATAGCTTTGACAGCACAACTCTTCTTT. Encoded protein: CAASGPVLAIALTAQLFF. The rearrangement links TRAV29/DV5 to TRDJ2; tentatively, D is TRDD3 (5 bases). The CDR3 runs to 18 residues. Germline values: CDR1 NSMFDY, CDR2 ISSIKDK.

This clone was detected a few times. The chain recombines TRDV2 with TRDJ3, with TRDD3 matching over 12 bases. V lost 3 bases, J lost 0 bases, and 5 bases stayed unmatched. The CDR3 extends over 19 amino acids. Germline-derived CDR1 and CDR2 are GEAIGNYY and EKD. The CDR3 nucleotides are TGTGCCTGTGACTCCTGGGGGATACGCGGCTCCTGGGACACCCGACAGATGTTTTTC. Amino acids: CACDSWGIRGSWDTRQMFF.

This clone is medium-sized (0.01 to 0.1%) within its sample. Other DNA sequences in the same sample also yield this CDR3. CDR3 DNA: TGTGCCTGTGACACCTGGGGGATACCCAGCTCCTGGGACACCCGACAGATGTTTTTC. Encoded protein: CACDTWGIPSSWDTRQMFF. This chain links TRDV2 with TRDJ3; 10 bases line up with TRDD3. Trimming took 0 bases from V and 0 from J; bases not matched to a gene: 4. CDR3 length equals 19 residues. Germline CDR1 reads GEAIGNYY; CDR2 reads EKD.

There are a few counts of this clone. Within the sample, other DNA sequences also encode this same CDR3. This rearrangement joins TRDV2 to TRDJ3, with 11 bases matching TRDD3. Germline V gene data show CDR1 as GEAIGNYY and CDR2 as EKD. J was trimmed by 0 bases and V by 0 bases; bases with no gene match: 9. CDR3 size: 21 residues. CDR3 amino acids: CACDTVLGDTLSSWDTRQMFF. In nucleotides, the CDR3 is TGTGCCTGTGACACCGTTTTGGGGGATACGCTGAGCTCCTGGGACACCCGACAGATGTTTTTC.

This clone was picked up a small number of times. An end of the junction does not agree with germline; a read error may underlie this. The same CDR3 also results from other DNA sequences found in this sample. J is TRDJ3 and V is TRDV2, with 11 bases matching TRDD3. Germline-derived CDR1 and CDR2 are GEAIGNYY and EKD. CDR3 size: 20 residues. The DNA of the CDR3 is TGTGCTTGTGACAAAGTACTGGGGGATATCGGAACCTGGGACACCCGACAGATGTTTTTC. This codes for CACDKVLGDIGTWDTRQMFF.

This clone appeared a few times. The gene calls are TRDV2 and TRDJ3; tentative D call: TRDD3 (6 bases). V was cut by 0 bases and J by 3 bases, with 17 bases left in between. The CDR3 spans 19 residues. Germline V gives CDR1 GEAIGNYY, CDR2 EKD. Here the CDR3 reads CACDTVERGIDWDTRQMFF. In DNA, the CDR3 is TGTGCCTGTGACACCGTCGAAAGAGGGATAGACTGGGACACCCGACAGATGTTTTTC.

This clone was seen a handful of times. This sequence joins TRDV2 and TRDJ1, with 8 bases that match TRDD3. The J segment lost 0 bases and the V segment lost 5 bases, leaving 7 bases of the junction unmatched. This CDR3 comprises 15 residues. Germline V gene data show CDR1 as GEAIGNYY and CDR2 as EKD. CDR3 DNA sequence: TGTGCCTGTGTCAGTTTACTGGGGGACACCGATAAACTCATCTTT. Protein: CACVSLLGDTDKLIF.

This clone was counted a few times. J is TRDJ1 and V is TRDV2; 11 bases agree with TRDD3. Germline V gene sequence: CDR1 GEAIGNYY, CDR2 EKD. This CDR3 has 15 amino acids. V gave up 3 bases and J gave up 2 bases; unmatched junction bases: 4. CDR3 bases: TGTGCCTGTGACGTACTGGGGGATAAGACCGATAAACTCATCTTT. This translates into CACDVLGDKTDKLIF.

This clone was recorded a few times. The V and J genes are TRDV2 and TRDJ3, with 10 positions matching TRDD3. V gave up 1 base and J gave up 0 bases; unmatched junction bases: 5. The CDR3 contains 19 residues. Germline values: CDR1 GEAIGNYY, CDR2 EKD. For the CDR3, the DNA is TGTGCCTGTGACACTGGGGGATACTGGAGCTCCTGGGACACCCGACAGATGTTTTTC. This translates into CACDTGGYWSSWDTRQMFF.

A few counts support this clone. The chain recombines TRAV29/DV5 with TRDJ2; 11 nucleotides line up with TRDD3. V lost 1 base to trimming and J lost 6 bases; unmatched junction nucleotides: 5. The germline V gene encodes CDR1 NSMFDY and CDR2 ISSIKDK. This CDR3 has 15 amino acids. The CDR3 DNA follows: TGTGCAGCAAGCTTGTACTGGGGGATATCAGCACAACTCTTCTTT. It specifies CAASLYWGISAQLFF.

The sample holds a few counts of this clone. Here the CDR3 reads CALKGPGDLYKLIF. CDR3 DNA: TGTGCTCTAAAGGGCCCTGGGGACCTCTATAAACTCATCTTT. The gene calls are TRDV1 and TRDJ1, with D maybe TRDD3 (6 bases). With 9 bases removed from V and 6 bases from J, the gap between germline ends came to 20 bases. The CDR3 covers 14 residues. Germline values: CDR1 TSWWSYY, CDR2 QGS.